A single sample is the source of the 5 T cell receptor beta chains below, sequenced in a study of blood T cell repertoires in COVID-19 (dated by TCRdb to the early 2020s). The receptor library was made with the immunoSEQ multiplex PCR assay. Drawn from immuneACCESS, this table holds only the in-frame rearrangements with V and J called that TCRdb kept. Clones are partly lost; checked studies trace under half to an unresolved V gene and leave the rest unexplained. The sample table holds just under 95,000 clones, of which 60% to 85% were seen once. Approximately 9% of the sample belongs to the ten largest clones. Sequenced: peripheral blood. The receptors were gathered from a man aged 45-60 years who had recovered from COVID-19.

This chain links TRBV5-1 with TRBJ1-4, with TRBD1 identical over 8 bases. J lost 5 bases, V lost 3 bases, and 6 bases had no gene match. This CDR3 has 15 residues. The germline gives CDR1 SGHRS, CDR2 YFSETQ. CDR3 DNA sequence: TGCGCCAGCAGCTCAGGGGGCCTGGGCAATGAAAAACTGTTTTTT. This gives the protein CASSSGGLGNEKLFF.

V and J are TRBV24-1 and TRBJ2-1, with D unclear. Germline loops: CDR1 KGHDR, CDR2 SFDVKD. The CDR3 extends over 13 amino acids. V was cut by 4 bases and J by 8 bases, with 11 bases left in between. CDR3 amino acids: CATSDPPRYEQFF. The DNA of the CDR3 is TGTGCCACCAGTGACCCACCCAGGTATGAGCAGTTCTTC.

The rearrangement joins TRBV5-4 to TRBJ2-5, with 7 nucleotides matching TRBD1. V trimming: 4 bases; J trimming: 4 bases; junction bases outside the gene matches: 10. The CDR3 consists of 15 residues. CDR1 and CDR2 (germline): SGHNT, YYREEE (reference sequence). The CDR3 sequence is CASSHRDSSRETQYF. The CDR3 bases are TGTGCCAGCAGCCACCGGGACAGCTCAAGAGAGACCCAGTACTTC.

This chain connects TRBV7-9 to TRBJ1-6; TRBD1 agrees at 8 bases. The V gene end was trimmed by 2 bases and the J gene end by 7 bases; junction bases not matched to a gene: 4. Germline V gene sequence: CDR1 SEHNR, CDR2 FQNEAQ (reference sequence). CDR3 length equals 15 residues. The CDR3 bases are TGTGCCAGCAGCTTACAGGGGGCCAGGAATTCACCCCTCCACTTT. This codes for CASSLQGARNSPLHF.

The chain links TRBV5-1 to TRBJ2-3, with 7 bases aligning to TRBD1. V lost 4 bases, J lost 2 bases, and 7 bases stayed unmatched. Germline CDR1 reads SGHRS; CDR2 reads YFSETQ. The CDR3 loop spans 15 amino acids. CDR3 in DNA: TGCGCCAGCAGCCGGGACAGAGGTTTCACAGATACGCAGTATTTT. It is translated as CASSRDRGFTDTQYF.